Sequencing of this TCR beta chain was carried out in a study of blood T cell repertoires in COVID-19. Study context: There were acute and convalescent COVID-19 samples, and they came from the United States, Italy and Spain.

Measured with immunoSEQ multiplex PCR; TCRdb has only the in-frame clones, and not every one. The sample consists of 250,000 to 350,000 clones, approximately 90% of them appearing once. Recruitment covered about 25 US areas and drew participants whose ages spanned roughly 18 to 90 years. V lost 6 bases and J lost 6, with 15 bases in between. Per the germline V gene, CDR1 is KGHSH and CDR2 is LQKENI. This CDR3 region has 14 residues. The V and J genes are TRBV18 and TRBJ2-1, with D possibly matching TRBD2 (5 bases). This TCR was recovered from a woman between 55 and 75 years old in a cohort exposed to, infected with or recovered from COVID-19 (not recorded which). Source material: PBMCs or T cells enriched from blood (not recorded which). The CDR3 spells CASSPTLGGNEQFF. As DNA, the CDR3 is TGTGCCAGCTCGCCAACGCTAGGAGGCAATGAGCAGTTCTTC.